Listed here is a single TCR beta chain. The data stem from a study of blood T cell repertoires in COVID-19. About the research overall: Spain, Italy and the United States supplied samples that represented acute and convalescent COVID-19. T cells, B-cell-depleted T cells, or PBMCs supplied cDNA or gDNA.

Under the authors' procedure: Amplified reference gene primers provided the basis for estimating nucleated cell counts. Sequencing was performed with immunoSEQ multiplex PCR; in TCRdb, only in-frame clones are kept and a portion is missing. V, J and clone size reflect that table, while D and trimming were determined from the DNA. The sample records over 65,000 clones, roughly 88% being singletons. Trimming removed 5 bases from V and 8 bases from J, with 9 bases in between. The CDR3 sequence is 11 residues long. CDR1 is MNHEY and CDR2 is SVGAGI in the germline V gene. The chain joins TRBV6-5 to TRBJ1-1; no clear D gene. What was sequenced was peripheral blood. The sequence was obtained from a man aged 45-65 years with active or convalescent COVID-19. Written as DNA, the CDR3 is TGTGCCAGCAGTCAACTCCTCGAAGCTTTCTTT. Translation gives CASSQLLEAFF.